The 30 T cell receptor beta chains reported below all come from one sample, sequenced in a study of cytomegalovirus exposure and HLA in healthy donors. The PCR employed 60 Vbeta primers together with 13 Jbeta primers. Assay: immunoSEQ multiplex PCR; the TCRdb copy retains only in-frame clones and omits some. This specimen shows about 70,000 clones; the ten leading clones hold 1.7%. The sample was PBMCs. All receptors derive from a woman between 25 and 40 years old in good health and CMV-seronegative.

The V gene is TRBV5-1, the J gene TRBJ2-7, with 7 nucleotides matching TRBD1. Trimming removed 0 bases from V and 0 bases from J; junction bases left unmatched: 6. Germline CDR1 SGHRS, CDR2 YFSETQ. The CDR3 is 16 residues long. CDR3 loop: CASSLAFGQASYEQYF. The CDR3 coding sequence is TGCGCCAGCAGCTTGGCCTTCGGACAGGCCTCCTACGAGCAGTACTTC.

The CDR3 DNA sequence: TGTGCCTGGGGACAGGGTGGGGAAAAACTGTTTTTT. Translation gives CAWGQGGEKLFF. This chain uses TRBV30 with TRBJ1-4; 8 bases match TRBD1. The V segment lost 5 bases and the J segment 8 bases; nucleotides outside the gene matches: 4. This CDR3 has 12 residues. Germline CDR1 and CDR2: GTSNPN and SVGIG (reference sequence).

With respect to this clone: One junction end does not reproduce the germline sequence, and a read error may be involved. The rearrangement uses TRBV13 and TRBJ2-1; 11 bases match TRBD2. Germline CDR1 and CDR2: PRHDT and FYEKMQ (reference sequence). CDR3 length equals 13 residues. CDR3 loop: CTSGRIGDNEQFF. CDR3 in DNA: TGCACTAGCGGGAGAATTGGGGACAATGAGCAGTTCTTC. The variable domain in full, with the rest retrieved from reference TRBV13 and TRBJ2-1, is AAGVIQSPRHLIKEKRETATLKCYPIPRHDTVYWYQQGPGQDPQFLISFYEKMQSDKGSIPDRFSAQQFSDYHSELNMSSLELGDSALYFCTSGRIGDNEQFFGPGTRLTVL.

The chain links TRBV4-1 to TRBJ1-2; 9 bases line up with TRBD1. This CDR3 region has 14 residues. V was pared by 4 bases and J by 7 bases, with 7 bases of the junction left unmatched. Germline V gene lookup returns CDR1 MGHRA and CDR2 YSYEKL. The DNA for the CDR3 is TGCGCCAGCAGCCTACTTGGGACAGGGAGTGGCTACACCTTC. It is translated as CASSLLGTGSGYTF.

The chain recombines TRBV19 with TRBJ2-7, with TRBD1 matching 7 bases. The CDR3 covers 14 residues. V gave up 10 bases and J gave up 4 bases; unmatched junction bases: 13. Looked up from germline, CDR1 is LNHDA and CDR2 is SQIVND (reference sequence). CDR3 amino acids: CATRRTGEFYEQYF. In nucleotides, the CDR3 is TGTGCCACCCGGCGGACAGGAGAGTTTTACGAGCAGTACTTC.

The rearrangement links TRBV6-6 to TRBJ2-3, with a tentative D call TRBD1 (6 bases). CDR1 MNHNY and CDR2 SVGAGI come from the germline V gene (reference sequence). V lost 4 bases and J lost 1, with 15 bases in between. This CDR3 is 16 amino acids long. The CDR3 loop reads CASSFPPGAGTDTQYF. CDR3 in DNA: TGTGCCAGCAGTTTCCCCCCAGGGGCAGGCACAGATACGCAGTATTTT.

CDR3 in DNA: TGTGCCAGCAGCTTACTGGCAGGGGACTATGGCTACACCTTC. This gives the protein CASSLLAGDYGYTF. J is TRBJ1-2 and V is TRBV7-8, with D perhaps matching TRBD1 (6 bases). V was clipped by 2 bases and J by 3 bases, with 10 bases between them. The CDR3 length is 14 residues. Per the germline V gene, CDR1 is SGHVS and CDR2 is FQNEAQ. Drawing the rest from reference TRBV7-8 and TRBJ1-2, the complete variable domain is GAGVSQSPRYKVAKRGQDVALRCDPISGHVSLFWYQQALGQGPEFLTYFQNEAQLDKSGLPSDRFFAERPEGSVSTLKIQRTQQEDSAVYLCASSLLAGDYGYTFGSGTRLTVV.

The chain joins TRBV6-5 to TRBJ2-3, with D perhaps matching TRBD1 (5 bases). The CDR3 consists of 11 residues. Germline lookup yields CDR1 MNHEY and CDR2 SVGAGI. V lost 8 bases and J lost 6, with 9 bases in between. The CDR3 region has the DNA TGTGCCAGCTTAAGGGGCGATACGCAGTATTTT. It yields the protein CASLRGDTQYF.

The CDR3 loop reads CASSLAGGFGHEKLFF. In nucleotides, the CDR3 is TGTGCCAGCAGCTTAGCCGGAGGTTTTGGGCATGAAAAACTGTTTTTT. V gene TRBV11-2 combines with J gene TRBJ1-4; D remains ambiguous. The CDR3 is 16 residues long. V was cut by 1 base and J by 6 bases, with 15 bases left in between. Germline V CDR1 and CDR2: SGHAT, FQNNGV.

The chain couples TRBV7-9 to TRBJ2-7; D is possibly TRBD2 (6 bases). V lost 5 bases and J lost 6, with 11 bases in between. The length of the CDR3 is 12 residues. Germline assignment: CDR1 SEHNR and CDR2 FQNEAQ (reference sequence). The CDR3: CASSDPRGEQYF. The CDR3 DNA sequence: TGTGCCAGCAGCGACCCGCGGGGCGAGCAGTACTTC.

The CDR3 bases are TGTGCCAGCAGCTCCCCCGGGGGATTGAACACCGGGGAGCTGTTTTTT. This gives the protein CASSSPGGLNTGELFF. This chain connects TRBV11-2 to TRBJ2-2, with TRBD2 as a possible D gene (6 bases). Germline loops: CDR1 SGHAT, CDR2 FQNNGV. The length of the CDR3 is 16 residues. V dropped 4 bases and J dropped 1 base, with 13 bases sitting between them.

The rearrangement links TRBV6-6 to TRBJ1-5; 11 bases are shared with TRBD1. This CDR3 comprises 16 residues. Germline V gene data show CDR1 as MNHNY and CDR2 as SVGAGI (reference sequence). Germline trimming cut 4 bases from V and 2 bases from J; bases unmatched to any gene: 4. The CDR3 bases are TGTGCCAGCAGTTTAGGACAGGGGGCGGGCAATCAGCCCCAGCATTTT. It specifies CASSLGQGAGNQPQHF.

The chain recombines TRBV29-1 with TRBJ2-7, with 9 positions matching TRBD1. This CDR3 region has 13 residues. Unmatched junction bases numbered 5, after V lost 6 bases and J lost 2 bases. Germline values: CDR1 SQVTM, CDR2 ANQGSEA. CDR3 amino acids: CSVGTGSAYEQYF. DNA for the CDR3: TGCAGCGTGGGGACAGGGAGCGCCTACGAGCAGTACTTC.

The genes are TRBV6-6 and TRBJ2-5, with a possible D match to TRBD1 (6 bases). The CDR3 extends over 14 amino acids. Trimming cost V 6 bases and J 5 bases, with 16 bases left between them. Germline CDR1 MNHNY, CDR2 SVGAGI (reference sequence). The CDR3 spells CASRQQGGQETQYF. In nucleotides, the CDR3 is TGTGCCAGCAGACAACAGGGTGGCCAGGAGACCCAGTACTTC.

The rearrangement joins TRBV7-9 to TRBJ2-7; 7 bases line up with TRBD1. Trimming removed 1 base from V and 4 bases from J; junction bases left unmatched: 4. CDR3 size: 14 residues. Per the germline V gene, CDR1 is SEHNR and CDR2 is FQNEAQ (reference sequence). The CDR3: CASSLGGGLYEQYF. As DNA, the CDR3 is TGTGCCAGCAGCTTAGGAGGGGGCTTATACGAGCAGTACTTC.

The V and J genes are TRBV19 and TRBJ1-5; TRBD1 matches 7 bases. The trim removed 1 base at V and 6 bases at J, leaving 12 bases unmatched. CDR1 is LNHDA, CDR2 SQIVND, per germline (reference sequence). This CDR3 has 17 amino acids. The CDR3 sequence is CASSIGGGVTGPQPQHF. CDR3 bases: TGTGCCAGTAGTATAGGAGGAGGGGTGACAGGGCCTCAGCCCCAGCATTTT. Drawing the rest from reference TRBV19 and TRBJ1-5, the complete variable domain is DGGITQSPKYLFRKEGQNVTLSCEQNLNHDAMYWYRQDPGQGLRLIYYSQIVNDFQKGDIAEGYSVSREKKESFPLTVTSAQKNPTAFYLCASSIGGGVTGPQPQHFGDGTRLSIL.

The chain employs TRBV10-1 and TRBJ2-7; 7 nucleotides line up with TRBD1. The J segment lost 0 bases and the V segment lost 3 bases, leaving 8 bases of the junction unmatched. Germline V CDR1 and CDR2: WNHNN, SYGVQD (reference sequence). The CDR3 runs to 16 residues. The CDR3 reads CASSDHRGTNSYEQYF. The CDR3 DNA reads TGCGCCAGCAGTGATCACAGGGGAACGAACTCCTACGAGCAGTACTTC.

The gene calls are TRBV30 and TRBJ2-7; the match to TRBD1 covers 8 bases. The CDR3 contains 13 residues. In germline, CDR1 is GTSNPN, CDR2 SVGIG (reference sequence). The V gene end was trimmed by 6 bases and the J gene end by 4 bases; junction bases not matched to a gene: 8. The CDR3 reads CACSQQGAYEQYF. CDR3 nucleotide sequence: TGTGCCTGTTCGCAGCAGGGGGCTTACGAGCAGTACTTC.

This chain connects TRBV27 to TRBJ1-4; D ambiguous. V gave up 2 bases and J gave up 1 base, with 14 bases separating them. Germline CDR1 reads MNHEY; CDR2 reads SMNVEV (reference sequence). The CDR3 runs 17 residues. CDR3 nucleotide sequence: TGTGCCAGCAGTTTAAGGTTCCGACGGGAAACTAATGAAAAACTGTTTTTT. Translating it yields CASSLRFRRETNEKLFF.

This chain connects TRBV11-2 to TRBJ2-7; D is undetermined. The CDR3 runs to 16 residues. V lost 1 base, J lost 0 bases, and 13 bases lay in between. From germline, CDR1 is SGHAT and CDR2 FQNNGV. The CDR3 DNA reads TGTGCCAGCAGCTTAGGGGCGACGGTAACCTCCTACGAGCAGTACTTC. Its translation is CASSLGATVTSYEQYF.

The CDR3 coding sequence is TGCGCCAGCAGCCCCTGGCAGGGGGACTACGAGCAGTACTTC. This encodes CASSPWQGDYEQYF. The V gene is TRBV4-1, the J gene TRBJ2-7; 7 bases are a match to TRBD1. Germline CDR1 and CDR2: MGHRA and YSYEKL. J was trimmed by 3 bases and V by 4 bases; bases with no gene match: 6. This CDR3 has 14 residues.

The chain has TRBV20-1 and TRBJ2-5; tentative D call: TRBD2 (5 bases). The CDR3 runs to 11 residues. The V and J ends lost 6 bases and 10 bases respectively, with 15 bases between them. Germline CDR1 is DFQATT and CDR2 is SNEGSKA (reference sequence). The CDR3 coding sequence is TGCAGTGCCCGGGATTCCCAGAGCCAGTACTTC. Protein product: CSARDSQSQYF.

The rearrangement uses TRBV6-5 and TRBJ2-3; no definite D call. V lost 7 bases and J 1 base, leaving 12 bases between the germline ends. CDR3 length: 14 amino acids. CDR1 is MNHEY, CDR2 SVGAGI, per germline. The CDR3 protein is CASNLRRGTDTQYF. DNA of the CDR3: TGTGCCAGCAATCTCCGACGGGGCACAGATACGCAGTATTTT.

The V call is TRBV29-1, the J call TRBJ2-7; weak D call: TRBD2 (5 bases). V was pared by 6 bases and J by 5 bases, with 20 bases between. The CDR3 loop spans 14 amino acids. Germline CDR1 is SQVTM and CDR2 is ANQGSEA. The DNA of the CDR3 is TGCAGCGTCGCTAGGCGGGTCGATAGGGACGAGCAGTACTTC. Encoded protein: CSVARRVDRDEQYF.

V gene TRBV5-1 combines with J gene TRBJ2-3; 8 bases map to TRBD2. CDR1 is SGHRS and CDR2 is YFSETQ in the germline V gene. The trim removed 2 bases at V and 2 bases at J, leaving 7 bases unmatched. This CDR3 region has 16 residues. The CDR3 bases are TGCGCCAGCAGCTTAACCGGGACTAGGTACACAGATACGCAGTATTTT. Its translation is CASSLTGTRYTDTQYF.

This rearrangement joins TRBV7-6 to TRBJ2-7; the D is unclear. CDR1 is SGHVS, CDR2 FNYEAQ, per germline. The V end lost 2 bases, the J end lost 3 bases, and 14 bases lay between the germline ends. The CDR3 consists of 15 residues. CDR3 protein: CASSLSHDGVYEQYF. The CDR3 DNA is TGTGCCAGCAGCTTAAGTCACGACGGAGTCTACGAGCAGTACTTC.

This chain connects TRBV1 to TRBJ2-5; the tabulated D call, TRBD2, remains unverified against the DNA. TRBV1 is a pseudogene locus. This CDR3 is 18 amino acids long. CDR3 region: CTSSQDLAGGPSSETQYF. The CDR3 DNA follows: TGCACCAGCAGCCAAGATCTCGCGGGGGGGCCGTCATCAGAGACCCAGTACTTC.

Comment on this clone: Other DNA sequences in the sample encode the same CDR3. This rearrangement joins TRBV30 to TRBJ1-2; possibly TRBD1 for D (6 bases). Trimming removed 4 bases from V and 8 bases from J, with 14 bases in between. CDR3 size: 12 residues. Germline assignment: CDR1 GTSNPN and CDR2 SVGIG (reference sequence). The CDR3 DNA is TGTGCCTGGACCAGGGGACGAGGAGGCTACACCTTC. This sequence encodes CAWTRGRGGYTF.

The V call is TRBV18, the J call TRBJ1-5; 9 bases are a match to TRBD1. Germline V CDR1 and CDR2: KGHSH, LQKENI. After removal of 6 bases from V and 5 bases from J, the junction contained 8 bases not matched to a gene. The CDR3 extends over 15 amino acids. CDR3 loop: CASSQGQGGDQPQHF. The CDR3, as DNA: TGTGCCAGCTCCCAGGGACAGGGAGGGGATCAGCCCCAGCATTTT.

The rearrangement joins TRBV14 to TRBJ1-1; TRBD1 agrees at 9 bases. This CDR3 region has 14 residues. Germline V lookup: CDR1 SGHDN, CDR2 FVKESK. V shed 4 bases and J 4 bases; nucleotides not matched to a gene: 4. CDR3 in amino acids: CASSLQGAGTEAFF. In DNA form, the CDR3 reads TGTGCCAGCAGCCTACAGGGGGCAGGCACTGAAGCTTTCTTT.